This T cell receptor (beta chain) comes out of a study of T cell changes during pregnancy in multiple sclerosis. Measured with immunoSEQ multiplex PCR; TCRdb has only the in-frame clones, and not every one. The sample has around 92,000 clones, almost 95% seen once; the top ten hold around 2.2%. The CDR3 is 15 residues long. Germline V lookup: CDR1 LNHDA, CDR2 SQIVND (reference sequence). The trim removed 5 bases at V and 0 bases at J, leaving 6 bases unmatched. The receptor's source is a female donor with multiple sclerosis, enrolled in a pregnancy study. The source material was peripheral blood, sampled in the third trimester of pregnancy. V usage is TRBV19 and J usage is TRBJ1-1; 7 bases fit TRBD1. CDR3 nucleotide sequence: TGTGCCAGTAGTCCCGGGACAGCCATGAACACTGAAGCTTTCTTT. It yields the protein CASSPGTAMNTEAFF.